Reported below is one T cell receptor (beta chain). This sample was included in a study of blood T cell repertoires in COVID-19. In the original analysis: Scientists estimated how many nucleated cells there were by amplifying reference gene primers. Only in-frame clones appear in the TCRdb table, and some are missing; sequencing was by immunoSEQ multiplex PCR. The V and J calls and clone size were taken over from that table, and D and trimming were inferred from the DNA. Here the sample spans 400,000 to 450,000 clones, 90% being singletons. In terms of age and location, participants ranged from roughly 18 to 100 years and lived in under 30 US areas. What the recovered Cohort 3 donors had was two negative PCRs, clearance, or symptom resolution. Germline V CDR1 and CDR2: MGHRA, YSYEKL. Losses at the gene ends were 0 bases for V and 9 bases for J; bases not matched to a gene: 2. The CDR3 loop spans 14 amino acids.

This rearrangement joins TRBV4-1 to TRBJ1-6, with 7 bases that match TRBD1. Sequencing was done on a sample of PBMCs or T cells enriched from blood (not recorded which). The TCR originated in a man aged 18 to 29 who had recovered from COVID-19. CDR3 amino acids: CASSQDTGVSPLHF. In DNA, the CDR3 is TGCGCCAGCAGCCAAGACACAGGGGTTTCACCCCTCCACTTT.